Listed below are T cell receptor beta chains from one sample, sequenced in a study of regulatory T cells in long-lasting Graves disease. In TCRdb, the multiplex PCR reads were re-called with MiXCR into one record per CDR3 protein. The sample lists about 500,000 distinct CDR3 sequences; roughly 15% were seen once. These same data were also listed under a study on T cells in Graves' hyperthyroidism and ophthalmopathy.

The material sequenced was peripheral blood mononuclear cells (PBMCs), taken at new diagnosis, from a patient treated with antithyroid drugs. The receptor source for this set is a middle-aged man with Graves disease. The CDR3 runs from the conserved cysteine through the conserved F or W. D genes are given only for firm matches. Where a row states a size, it is once, few, many or the class of an expanded clone; other rows omit it.

D	size	V	J	CDR3	DNA
-	many	TRBV30	TRBJ2-7	CAFLAPAEQYF	TGTGCCTTCCTCGCACCGGCTGAGCAGTACTTC
TRBD2	many	TRBV20-1	TRBJ2-1	CSAGHTSGVFYEQFF	TGCAGTGCTGGACATACTAGCGGGGTCTTTTATGAGCAGTTCTTC
TRBD1	many	TRBV9	TRBJ1-2	CASSVGSRQGGYGYTF	TGTGCCAGCAGCGTAGGGTCCCGACAGGGCGGCTATGGCTACACCTTC
-	many	TRBV7-8	TRBJ2-5	CASSLAGGKTQYF	TGTGCCAGCAGCTTAGCTGGGGGGAAGACCCAGTACTTC
-	-	TRBV29-1	TRBJ2-7	CSVQDSPYEQYF	TGCAGCGTTCAAGACAGCCCCTACGAGCAGTACTTC
-	-	TRBV6-1	TRBJ1-6	CASSEYRNSPLHF	TGTGCCAGCAGTGAATACAGAAATTCACCCCTCCACTTT
TRBD2	many	TRBV5-1	TRBJ2-3	CASSHRGEGYPPDTQYF	TGCGCCAGCAGTCACAGAGGGGAGGGCTACCCCCCAGATACGCAGTATTTT
TRBD1	many	TRBV20-1	TRBJ2-7	CSARAGQGFYEQYF	TGCAGTGCTAGAGCGGGACAGGGGTTTTACGAGCAGTACTTC
-	many	TRBV4-1	TRBJ2-5	CASSQDTGGGVTQYF	TGCGCCAGCAGCCAAGATACGGGGGGCGGAGTGACCCAGTACTTC
-	many	TRBV28	TRBJ2-7	CASSSQGIEQYF	TGTGCCAGCAGTTCCCAGGGGATCGAGCAGTACTTC
TRBD1	many	TRBV28	TRBJ1-1	CASSLLGTGGTEAFF	TGTGCCAGCAGTTTATTAGGGACAGGGGGCACTGAAGCTTTCTTT
-	many	TRBV4-1	TRBJ2-7	CASSQGSAGAYEQYF	TGCGCCAGCAGCCAAGGCTCCGCGGGGGCATACGAGCAGTACTTC
-	many	TRBV28	TRBJ2-3	CASSLSGGGADTQYF	TGTGCCAGCAGTTTATCGGGTGGGGGCGCAGATACGCAGTATTTT
TRBD1	few	TRBV4-1	TRBJ2-1	CASSHRDRDGNEQFF	TGCGCCAGCAGCCACCGGGACAGGGACGGCAATGAGCAGTTCTTC
-	many	TRBV7-3	TRBJ2-3	CASSQNPTDTQYF	TGTGCCAGCAGCCAAAACCCCACAGATACGCAGTATTTT
-	-	TRBV4-2	TRBJ2-1	CASSHGDRIPFNEQFF	TGTGCCAGCAGCCACGGAGACAGGATTCCTTTCAATGAGCAGTTCTTC
TRBD1	-	TRBV5-1	TRBJ1-2	CASSLRDRDVYGYTF	TGCGCCAGCAGCCTCCGGGACAGGGACGTCTATGGCTACACCTTC
-	-	TRBV20-1	TRBJ1-6	CSALGHFNSPLHF	TGCAGTGCCCTTGGACATTTTAATTCACCCCTCCACTTT
TRBD1	many	TRBV27	TRBJ1-6	CASSLRPGTGSSPLHF	TGTGCCAGCAGTCTCCGCCCCGGGACAGGGAGTTCACCCCTCCACTTT
TRBD1	many	TRBV7-2	TRBJ1-5	CASSTWTGRGGQPQHF	TGTGCCAGCAGCACCTGGACAGGGCGAGGGGGTCAGCCCCAGCATTTT
-	many	TRBV28	TRBJ2-7	CASSPSFYEQYF	TGTGCCAGCAGTCCCTCCTTCTACGAGCAGTACTTC
-	many	TRBV28	TRBJ2-1	CASSLETQGLQFF	TGTGCCAGCAGTTTAGAGACCCAGGGTTTGCAGTTCTTC
-	many	TRBV18	TRBJ1-2	CASSPNRGEQYGYTF	TGTGCCAGCTCACCGAACCGGGGGGAACAGTATGGCTACACCTTC